Reported below is one T cell receptor (beta chain). Its specificity is unknown. Sequencing was performed with immunoSEQ multiplex PCR; in TCRdb, only in-frame clones are kept and a portion is missing. The data show tens of thousands of clones, roughly nine tenths seen once. This entry comes from a study of cytomegalovirus exposure and HLA in healthy donors. Trimming shortened V by 0 bases and J by 3 bases, and 4 bases separated the two germline ends. The CDR3 has 12 amino acids. Germline CDR1 GTSNPN, CDR2 SVGIG (reference sequence). General study findings and limits: According to the study, 160 or so TCR beta chains were cytomegalovirus-associated.

The TCR originated in a man younger than 35 in good health and CMV-seronegative. The rearrangement links TRBV30 to TRBJ2-3; D remains unclear. The sequencing input was PBMCs. CDR3 protein: CAWSVQTDTQYF. The CDR3 DNA reads TGTGCCTGGAGTGTACAAACAGATACGCAGTATTTT.